This is a list of T cell receptor beta chains from one sample in a study of shared clonotypes between healthy human individuals. Sequenced by immunoSEQ multiplex PCR; TCRdb stores in-frame clones only, minus some. This table holds millions of clones, 85% to 95% found once. The sequenced sample consisted of naive CD4+ T cells from PBMCs. Receptor source: a young man in good health. Some clones in this sample may be carry-over from other donors' samples. Each CDR3 is given with its conserved first and last residue. D genes are given only for firm matches. Some rows mark clone size as missing; the rest say once, few, many or name a class of expanded clone.

D: -; J: TRBJ1-1; V: TRBV18; size: few; DNA: TGTGCCAGCTCACCCAGGACAAACACTGAAGCTTTCTTT; CDR3: CASSPRTNTEAFF
D: TRBD1; J: TRBJ2-7; V: TRBV28; size: -; DNA: TGTGCCAGCAGGACAGGGGGGGGTTCCTACGAGCAGTACTTC; CDR3: CASRTGGGSYEQYF
D: TRBD2; J: TRBJ2-2; V: TRBV5-1; size: -; DNA: TGCGCCAGCAGCTTCGGGCCGATAAGCGGGATGACCGGGGAGCTGTTTTTT; CDR3: CASSFGPISGMTGELFF
D: TRBD2; J: TRBJ2-1; V: TRBV14; size: -; DNA: TGTGCCAGCAGCCAAGCGGGACTAGCGGGAGGTGCACAGAATGAGCAGTTCTTC; CDR3: CASSQAGLAGGAQNEQFF
D: -; J: TRBJ1-4; V: TRBV15; size: -; DNA: TGTGCCACCAGCAGAGTTCGGGGGGCGCCTAATGAAAAACTGTTTTTT; CDR3: CATSRVRGAPNEKLFF
D: TRBD1; J: TRBJ2-3; V: TRBV6-1; size: -; DNA: TGTGCCACCAAACAGGGGGCAACAGATACGCAGTATTTT; CDR3: CATKQGATDTQYF
D: -; J: TRBJ1-3; V: TRBV18; size: -; DNA: TGTGCCAGCTCACAATTGGGTCCTCCCTCTGGAAACACCATATATTTT; CDR3: CASSQLGPPSGNTIYF
D: TRBD1; J: TRBJ1-1; V: TRBV12-5; size: -; DNA: TGTGCTAGTGGTTCAGGACAGGGAGGGTTCGAAACTGAAGCTTTCTTT; CDR3: CASGSGQGGFETEAFF
D: TRBD1; J: TRBJ2-1; V: TRBV28; size: -; DNA: TGTGCCAGCAGTTTAGATGGCATCGGGACAGGACTACCCAAAGTAAATGAGCAGTTCTTC; CDR3: CASSLDGIGTGLPKVNEQFF
D: TRBD1; J: TRBJ2-5; V: TRBV28; size: -; DNA: TGTGCCAGCAGGAGGACAGGCCAAGAGACCCAGTACTTC; CDR3: CASRRTGQETQYF
D: -; J: TRBJ2-1; V: TRBV9; size: -; DNA: TGTGCCAGCAGCGTATGGAACGGCCCCACCTACAATGAGCAGTTCTTC; CDR3: CASSVWNGPTYNEQFF
D: -; J: TRBJ2-5; V: TRBV28; size: once; DNA: TGTGCCAGCAGTGAGCCCCCTTGGAAATCCCAAGAGACCCAGTACTTC; CDR3: CASSEPPWKSQETQYF
D: TRBD2; J: TRBJ2-1; V: TRBV10-1; size: -; DNA: TGCGCCAGCAGTGAGGGGAAACTAGCGGGAGGGGGTTACAATGAGCAGTTCTTC; CDR3: CASSEGKLAGGGYNEQFF
D: -; J: TRBJ2-7; V: TRBV5-1; size: -; DNA: TGCGCCAGCAGCCGGGTAGAAGGCACCTACGAGCAGTACTTC; CDR3: CASSRVEGTYEQYF
D: TRBD2; J: TRBJ2-3; V: TRBV18; size: few; DNA: TGTGCCAGCTCACCGACTAGCGGGAGGACAGATACGCAGTATTTT; CDR3: CASSPTSGRTDTQYF
D: -; J: TRBJ1-2; V: TRBV11-2; size: -; DNA: TGTGCCAGCAGCCTAGAGTGGGCGGTAGAGTCTAACTATGGCTACACCTTC; CDR3: CASSLEWAVESNYGYTF
D: TRBD1; J: TRBJ1-3; V: TRBV30; size: -; DNA: TGTGCCTGGAAAACGGGACAGTGGATTGGAAACACCATATATTTT; CDR3: CAWKTGQWIGNTIYF
D: TRBD2; J: TRBJ2-5; V: TRBV7-3; size: -; DNA: TGTGCCAGCAGCTTAGTGGGCGGGAGCCCGATAGAGACCCAGTACTTC; CDR3: CASSLVGGSPIETQYF
D: -; J: TRBJ1-1; V: TRBV27; size: -; DNA: TGTGCCAGCCCTCCCTCGAACACTGAAGCTTTCTTT; CDR3: CASPPSNTEAFF
D: -; J: TRBJ2-2; V: TRBV6-1; size: -; DNA: TGTGCCAGCAGTGAATCCCCGGGATGGAGCGGGGAGCTGTTTTTT; CDR3: CASSESPGWSGELFF
D: -; J: TRBJ1-2; V: TRBV4-3; size: few; DNA: TGCGCCAGCAGCCAAGATCGGGGGACCTATGGCTACACCTTC; CDR3: CASSQDRGTYGYTF
D: -; J: TRBJ1-2; V: TRBV28; size: -; DNA: TGTGCCAGCAGTTTCAAGAGATATGGCTACACCTTC; CDR3: CASSFKRYGYTF
D: -; J: TRBJ1-2; V: TRBV7-2; size: -; DNA: TGTGCCAGCAGCTTGGGGGGGCAGAACTATGGCTACACCTTC; CDR3: CASSLGGQNYGYTF
D: -; J: TRBJ2-1; V: TRBV7-2; size: -; DNA: TGTGCCAGCCGCCTAGATTACAATGAGCAGTTCTTC; CDR3: CASRLDYNEQFF
D: -; J: TRBJ1-1; V: TRBV28; size: -; DNA: TGTGCCAGCGTCAACACTGAAGCTTTCTTT; CDR3: CASVNTEAFF
D: -; J: TRBJ2-6; V: TRBV11-3; size: -; DNA: TGTGCCAGCTCGGGGGCAGGGGCCAACGTCCTGACTTTC; CDR3: CASSGAGANVLTF
D: TRBD2; J: TRBJ2-7; V: TRBV7-9; size: -; DNA: TGTGCCAGCAGCTTGGGCGGGAGTACCGACGAGCAGTACTTC; CDR3: CASSLGGSTDEQYF
D: -; J: TRBJ1-2; V: TRBV28; size: -; DNA: TGTGCCAGCAGTTTATGGGGGTCCCCTAACTATGGCTACACCTTC; CDR3: CASSLWGSPNYGYTF
D: TRBD1; J: TRBJ1-2; V: TRBV5-1; size: -; DNA: TGCGCCAGCAGCTCCCGGACAGGGCTGGAGGGCTACACCTTC; CDR3: CASSSRTGLEGYTF
D: -; J: TRBJ1-2; V: TRBV28; size: -; DNA: TGTGCCAGCAGCCGCCCTGCGGGGGGAAACTATGGCTACACCTTC; CDR3: CASSRPAGGNYGYTF